One sample yielded the 15 T cell receptor beta chains listed below, sequenced in a study of blood T cells in healthy people across ages. The use of a sample-barcoded 5' primer and a J-beta primer mix characterized a second PCR of 7 to 11 cycles. Each CDR3 protein is one row after TCRdb ran MiXCR on the 5' RACE reads. Of about 2 million distinct CDR3 sequences listed, around half are singletons. Sequencing was done on a sample of blood. These receptor sequences come from a woman aged 40 to 50 in good health.

The V and J genes are TRBV28 and TRBJ1-5; D gene unclear. Trimming removed 6 bases from V and 7 bases from J, with 10 bases in between. This CDR3 is 12 amino acids long. The germline CDR1 and CDR2 sequences are MDHEN and SYDVKM. In DNA form, the CDR3 reads TGTGCCAGCAGATTGAGACGGCAGCCCCAGCATTTT. Translating gives CASRLRRQPQHF.

This clonotype was recorded many times. The chain combines TRBV7-2 with TRBJ2-7; D not resolved. The CDR3 spans 11 residues. Trimming took 3 bases from V and 5 from J, leaving 5 bases between them. Germline V gene lookup returns CDR1 SGHTA and CDR2 FQGNSA. The CDR3 sequence: CASSFYDEQYF. The DNA for the CDR3 is TGTGCCAGCAGCTTCTATGACGAGCAGTACTTC. The full variable domain, completed using reference TRBV7-2 and TRBJ2-7, is GAGVSQSPSNKVTEKGKDVELRCDPISGHTALYWYRQSLGQGLEFLIYFQGNSAPDKSGLPSDRFSAERTGGSVSTLTIQRTQQEDSAVYLCASSFYDEQYFGPGTRLTVT.

This chain uses TRBV7-8 with TRBJ1-1; D is perhaps TRBD1 (6 bases). Trimming removed 4 bases from V and 10 bases from J, with 19 bases in between. The CDR3 covers 14 residues. Looked up from germline, CDR1 is SGHVS and CDR2 is FQNEAQ. The CDR3 loop reads CASSSQHPGGVAFF. CDR3 sequence (DNA): TGTGCCAGCAGCTCCCAACATCCCGGGGGCGTAGCTTTCTTT.

The V gene is TRBV6-5, the J gene TRBJ1-6; TRBD1 is a possible D gene (5 bases). Trimming took off 11 bases at V and 9 bases at J, with 20 bases between the two ends. CDR1 is MNHEY, CDR2 SVGAGI, per germline. The CDR3 extends over 14 amino acids. The DNA of the CDR3 is TGTGCCGCATGGGAGAGGGGCACCGGTTCACCCCTCCACTTT. This gives the protein CAAWERGTGSPLHF.

This chain links TRBV20-1 with TRBJ2-1; D uncertain. The DNA end is a closer match to TRBJ2-7, so the J assignment may be wrong. The CDR3 sequence is 14 residues long. Germline values: CDR1 DFQATT, CDR2 SNEGSKA (reference sequence). CDR3 DNA sequence: TGCAGTGCTAAAGAGTTCAGGAGTCTCAATGAGCAGTACTTC. This codes for CSAKEFRSLNEQYF.

The chain recombines TRBV9 with TRBJ2-1; the D is unclear. This CDR3 has 15 amino acids. Trimming removed 3 bases at V and 3 bases at J, with 13 bases between. Germline values: CDR1 SGDLS, CDR2 YYNGEE. CDR3 loop: CASSADEEFYNEQFF. CDR3 bases: TGTGCCAGCAGCGCAGACGAGGAGTTCTACAATGAGCAGTTCTTC. The full variable domain, rest sourced from reference TRBV9 and TRBJ2-1, is DSGVTQTPKHLITATGQRVTLRCSPRSGDLSVYWYQQSLDQGLQFLIQYYNGEERAKGNILERFSAQQFPDLHSELNLSSLELGDSALYFCASSADEEFYNEQFFGPGTRLTVL.

The chain joins TRBV6-1 to TRBJ2-1, with TRBD2 matching over 13 bases. CDR1 MNHNS and CDR2 SASEGT come from the germline V gene. CDR3 size: 17 residues. V dropped 4 bases and J dropped 3; count of bases not matched to a gene: 6. For the CDR3, the DNA is TGTGCCAGCAGTGCCTGGACTAGCGGGGGTTACTACAATGAGCAGTTCTTC. Translating it yields CASSAWTSGGYYNEQFF.

The rearrangement links TRBV7-8 to TRBJ2-1; possibly TRBD2 for D (7 bases). Per germline, CDR1 SGHVS and CDR2 FQNEAQ. Trimming took off 5 bases at V and 4 bases at J, with 18 bases between the two ends. The length of the CDR3 is 16 residues. CDR3 region: CASSRRRGAGYNEQFF. The DNA of the CDR3 is TGTGCCAGCAGCCGACGCCGGGGGGCGGGGTACAATGAGCAGTTCTTC.

The chain has TRBV4-2 and TRBJ1-6; 8 bases are shared with TRBD1. Germline CDR1 is LGHNA and CDR2 is YNFKEQ. This CDR3 is 17 amino acids long. V lost 1 base, J lost 2 bases, and 4 bases stayed unmatched. The CDR3 here is CASSQGQGSTYNSPLHF. As DNA, the CDR3 is TGTGCCAGCAGCCAAGGACAGGGGAGCACCTATAATTCACCCCTCCACTTT.

This clonotype was observed a single time. V gene TRBV28 combines with J gene TRBJ1-2; 7 bases match TRBD1. This CDR3 spans 15 amino acids. The V and J ends lost 7 bases and 4 bases, in that order; junction bases with no gene match: 12. Germline CDR1 and CDR2: MDHEN and SYDVKM. This CDR3 reads CASTATGREVYGYTF. In nucleotides, the CDR3 is TGTGCCAGCACCGCGACAGGGAGGGAAGTCTATGGCTACACCTTC.

The rearrangement uses TRBV6-5 and TRBJ2-1; 9 nucleotides match TRBD1. The germline gives CDR1 MNHEY, CDR2 SVGAGI. Trimming removed 4 bases from V and 4 bases from J; junction bases left unmatched: 14. CDR3 length: 18 residues. The CDR3 loop reads CASSSGLSGTGTYNEQFF. The CDR3 region has the DNA TGTGCCAGCAGTTCGGGATTATCCGGGACAGGGACTTACAATGAGCAGTTCTTC.

CDR3: CASSQIATGYGYTF. CDR3 coding DNA: TGCGCCAGCAGCCAAATAGCGACAGGATATGGCTACACCTTC. V is TRBV4-1 and J is TRBJ1-2; weak D call: TRBD1 (6 bases). Trimming cost V 2 bases and J 5 bases, with 12 bases left between them. CDR3 size: 14 residues. Germline V CDR1 and CDR2: MGHRA, YSYEKL.

This clonotype was seen a few times. J is TRBJ1-2 and V is TRBV6-6; tentatively, D is TRBD1 (5 bases). The CDR3 runs to 14 residues. Trimming shortened V by 8 bases and J by 7 bases, and 20 bases separated the two germline ends. From germline, CDR1 is MNHNY and CDR2 SVGAGI (reference sequence). Here the CDR3 reads CASELLSGESGYTF. The CDR3 nucleotides are TGTGCCAGCGAGTTACTTTCGGGGGAGAGTGGCTACACCTTC.

The gene calls are TRBV4-2 and TRBJ2-5, with D tentatively TRBD1 or TRBD2 (5 bases each). The V gene lost 1 base and the J gene lost 1 base, with 13 bases spanning the gap. Germline CDR1 and CDR2: LGHNA and YNFKEQ. The CDR3 consists of 16 residues. The DNA for the CDR3 is TGTGCCAGCAGCCAAGTTTCACCGGGGACCCAAGAGACCCAGTACTTC. As protein: CASSQVSPGTQETQYF.

This clonotype was seen only a few times. The genes are TRBV14 and TRBJ2-2, with 7 bases fitting TRBD1. This CDR3 is built from 18 residues. V lost 2 bases, J lost 0 bases, and 9 bases stayed unmatched. Per the germline V gene, CDR1 is SGHDN and CDR2 is FVKESK. The CDR3 sequence is CASSQQQGRRANTGELFF. CDR3 nucleotide sequence: TGTGCCAGCAGCCAACAACAGGGGAGACGTGCGAACACCGGGGAGCTGTTTTTT.